This section outlines one T cell receptor beta chain sequence together with its context. The target of this receptor is not known. Per-nucleotide qualities are absent, and no much larger clonotype sits a single base away. In the germline V gene, CDR1 corresponds to SGHTA and CDR2 to FQGTGA. The CDR3 contains 16 residues, cysteine and phenylalanine counted. Only the CDR3 DNA is retained, 48 bases long and in frame from the first base. V is pruned by 3 bases and J by 4 bases, leaving 7 bases of the junction without a gene match. In total, approximately 690 healthy bone marrow donors made up the cohort. All cohort members were sampled while nominally healthy, although unrecorded immune exposures were likely present. The donor was CMV seronegative and was included in the group of about 400 seronegative cohort members. Each donor provided a peripheral blood sample, and peripheral blood mononuclear cells were used for TCR beta sequencing. Genomic DNA extraction from the blood cell samples was performed with the Qiagen DNeasy Blood Extraction Kit.

The data were taken from a study of cytomegalovirus exposure and HLA in healthy donors (dated by TCRdb to about 2017). With respect to the entire study: According to an earlier analysis of a few hundred of the donors, about 179 million T cells yielded some 120 million unique TCR beta sequences and approximately 300 Gb of sequence data. Using immunosequencing, the study profiled T cell repertoires from 666 subjects and related those repertoires to cytomegalovirus serostatus. The study was designed to test whether signatures of past pathogen exposure could be identified by cataloging public T cell receptors. Because of strong linkage in the cohort, 4 to 6 DR-DQ haplotypes were treated as single units for association and clustering. To study patterns of TCR occurrence, a later analysis re-analyzed previously published TCR beta repertoires from around 700 donors and added high-resolution HLA genotyping. Rather than using new phenotypic data, the later analysis identified candidate immune exposures from TCR beta sequences and from how often those sequences occurred across donors. The genetic ancestry cluster associated with self-reported Caucasian donors included 81% of the approximately 410 genotyped donors. All discovery cohort repertoires had been generated on a single sequencing platform. Roughly 300 gigabases of sequencing data and 70 million to 85 million unique TCR sequences were included in an early release covering under 650 HLA-typed donors. A later genetic analysis took genome-wide SNP genotypes for about 65% of the roughly 670 donors and used that subset as a discovery cohort. On average, roughly 240,000 unique TCR beta nucleotide sequences were sequenced per donor among 398 genotyped donors of the cohort, with 15% to 20% of those sequences being non-productive. An earlier analysis of around 580 of the donors used high-throughput TCR beta sequencing to judge whether each TCR beta V gene segment behaved as functional or pseudogenic. Typing coverage differed by locus: A, B, C, DRB1 and DQB1 were typed in about 620-640 donors, DQA1 in 500 to 550, DPA1 in 600 to 610, and DPB1 in approximately 450. Donor age, sex, ethnicity and CMV serostatus were compiled alongside the repertoire data. In addition to the first cohort of hundreds of subjects, a separate validation cohort of 120 different subjects was used. Both class I and class II loci were covered by HLA typing, at four-digit resolution. The study combined high-throughput TCR immunosequencing, statistical association of individual TCRs with disease status, and machine learning to predict cytomegalovirus infection status.

Library preparation employed the immunoSEQ multiplex PCR assay. For the multiplex PCR, a mixture combining 60 forward primers for TCR Vbeta segments and 13 reverse primers for TCR Jbeta segments was used. Amplification of the CDR3 region of rearranged TCR beta genes was performed with a multiplex PCR assay on genomic DNA. Amplified TCR beta libraries were sequenced as 87-base-pair reads on the Illumina HiSeq System. The authors processed their data as follows. Across the 640 or so repertoires, a later analysis counted 75 million to 90 million unique TCR beta chains, some 11 million of which were shared by at least two donors. A nearest-neighbor algorithm error-corrected the raw reads and collapsed the reads into unique sequences, merging closely related sequences to remove PCR and sequencing errors. Alignment of CDR3 sequences to IMGT reference sequences was used to assign V, D and J gene segments. For a sequence to be retained, a match of at least six nucleotides was required to both a V gene segment and a J gene segment. A rearrangement was called productive if the CDR3 had no stop codons and remained in frame with V and J, and every other rearrangement was called non-productive. CDR3 was defined by IMGT convention, running from the second conserved V-encoded cysteine to the conserved J-encoded phenylalanine. Sequences without an unambiguous match to a single V gene segment were excluded from the earlier analysis of 450 to 650 of the donors. In an earlier analysis of a few hundred of the donors, a V segment was called functional when productive rearrangements were above 56.7%, and segregating when the standard deviation between donors exceeded 5%. To diagnose cytomegalovirus status from the catalog of TCR beta chain sequences, a statistical classification framework was built. In a later analysis, V and J genes were assigned by comparing TCR nucleotide sequences against IMGT/GENE-DB human TR gene sequences. In a later analysis, CDR3 sequences and most-parsimonious VDJ recombination scenarios were assigned using the TCRdist pipeline. In a later analysis, every TCR beta chain was defined by the combination of its CDR3 amino acid sequence and its V-gene family, and reads without a unique V-gene family were dropped. In a later analysis, 500 to 700 highly shared, low-generation-probability nucleotide sequences were removed to address suspected cross-contamination and a sequencing artifact. For each public chain, a later analysis derived a clonal expansion index from normalized ranks of inferred template counts within each repertoire. A later analysis computed generation probabilities with a VDJ recombination model fitted to out-of-frame rearrangements, and checked the results against IGoR. A later analysis scored TCR-TCR, TCR-HLA and TCR-CMV co-occurrence with hypergeometric tests, applying a repertoire-size bias correction to TCR pairs. A later analysis estimated false discovery rates by permuting HLA or CMV assignments 20 times. In a later analysis, co-occurring TCRs were grouped using DBSCAN, with TCRdist sequence similarity added in when clustering inside HLA-allele-positive subsets. Repertoires with fewer than 30,000 or more than 120,000 public chains, plus five repertoires with anomalous nucleotide sharing, were excluded from co-occurrence clustering. As stored in TCRdb, this immuneACCESS dataset retains in-frame rearrangements with V and J assigned. A fraction of the clones does not appear; measured against another copy, unresolved V genes explain less than half of the discrepancy, and the remainder lacks a known reason. Clone size and V and J calls were adopted from that table, with D and trimming inferred from the DNA. Present in this sample are roughly 250,000 clones, 75% to 85% of which were seen just once. The ten largest clonotypes hold about 0.3% of the sample.

Study-wide findings and limitations: When HLA alleles, especially DR and DQ, strongly co-occurred, TCR associations were difficult to assign to individual alleles. A later analysis found that HLA-associated TCR beta chains were more clonally expanded and had lower generation probabilities than equally common non-associated chains. A further reported finding was that TCR beta sequences accurately predicted the HLA-A and HLA-B alleles for most subjects in the first cohort. The classifier was reported to diagnose cytomegalovirus status with high specificity and sensitivity in both the original cohort and the validation cohort. A later analysis found that most CMV-associated TCR beta chains appeared HLA-restricted, with HLA associations seemingly driven largely by CMV exposure. The only immune exposure information available for the cohort was CMV serostatus. Presence/absence analyses assumed roughly uniform sequencing depth across donors, an assumption that may not hold. Because counts were too low, 15 or so rarely observed V segments, including chromosome 9 orphons, were excluded from the earlier analysis of fewer than 650 of the donors. While some public TCRs were present in many individuals, most TCR sequences turned up only very rarely across donors. The authors suggested that the approach could potentially be extended to other disease states and immunological phenotypes. A cluster of highly shared sequence variants was judged likely to be a technical artifact of the sequencing pipeline. Linkage disequilibrium might explain the correlated functional status among segregating V segments, but an unknown experimental factor could not be ruled out. Specific HLA alleles were associated with over 15,000 TCR beta sequences at a false discovery rate of 0.05 in a later analysis. A later analysis found that TCR association rates varied across HLA loci, with DRB1 alleles showing the most associated TCRs and HLA-C alleles the fewest. This cohort had only TCR beta chains sequenced, and the lack of alpha or paired-chain data limited which features could be detected. In an earlier analysis of some 550 of the donors, most TCR beta V segments were observed in productive rearrangements about 87% or about 30% of the time, broadly matching IMGT annotations. Compared with the approximately 670-donor mean, donors in an Asian-associated ancestry cluster had fewer N-insertions in productive TCRs, according to a later genetic analysis. A later analysis reported that several top co-occurrence clusters appeared linked to parvovirus B19, influenza, CMV and Epstein-Barr virus. An association between a missense DCLRE1C variant and V-gene and J-gene trimming of TCR beta chains was found in a later genetic analysis and replicated in an independent cohort. Three of the identified cytomegalovirus-associated TCR beta chains were confirmed in vitro to be specific for cytomegalovirus antigens. The study gave a list of some 150 TCR beta chains associated with cytomegalovirus. Because HLA typing was missing for some donors at each locus, association tests included only the typed subset. Some IMGT-functional V segments, including TRBV6-2 and TRBV6-3, could not be distinguished by the 87-base-pair reads and were therefore excluded.

The sequence links TRBV7-3 to TRBJ2-1; TRBD2 matches 9 bases in the middle. This clonotype originated in a girl aged 2 to 9 in good health and CMV-seronegative. Sequencing was carried out using PBMCs. CDR3 region: CASSLGGSGRYNEQFF. The DNA reads as follows: TGTGCCAGCAGCTTGGGCGGGAGCGGGAGGTACAATGAGCAGTTCTTC.